This is a list of T cell receptor beta chains from one sample in a study of CXCR3 chemokines and chemotherapy response in bladder cancer. TCRdb called the PCR reads again in MiXCR, with one record for every CDR3 protein. Here the sample spans several thousand distinct CDR3 sequences, around 15% being singletons. This specimen was taken from a patient whose treatment included neoadjuvant chemotherapy. Every receptor here comes from a human donor with bladder cancer that responded to neoadjuvant chemotherapy. Each CDR3 is given with its conserved first and last residue. A D gene is named only where the DNA matches it firmly. Expanded clones get a size class; other rows say once, few or many, or leave the size out.

d_gene	v_gene	abundance	j_gene	CDR3nt	CDR3aa
TRBD2	TRBV6-5	medium-sized	TRBJ2-1	TGTGCCAGCAGTTACTCCAATCCCGGGACTAGCGGCTCCAATGAGCAGTTCTTC	CASSYSNPGTSGSNEQFF
.	TRBV27	many	TRBJ2-1	TGTGCCAGCAGTTTCTCCCCTCTAGACAATGAGCAGTTCTTC	CASSFSPLDNEQFF
TRBD1	TRBV29-1	medium-sized	TRBJ1-2	TGCAGCGTTGAAGACAGGGGGGATGGCTACACCTTC	CSVEDRGDGYTF
.	TRBV5-4	.	TRBJ2-7	TGTGCCAGCAGCCGGGACTCCGGGCGTACCGAGCAGTACTTC	CASSRDSGRTEQYF
TRBD1	TRBV12-3/TRBV12-4	many	TRBJ2-1	TGTGCCAGCAACCGACAGGGGGCGCGGAATGAGCAGTTCTTC	CASNRQGARNEQFF
.	TRBV10-1	medium-sized	TRBJ1-1	TGCGCCAGCAGTTACCAGGCCGGGACAGAAGCTTTCTTT	CASSYQAGTEAFF
TRBD1	TRBV10-1	medium-sized	TRBJ2-7	TGCGCCAGCAGGCCCGGGACAGGGGACCACGAGCAGTACTTC	CASRPGTGDHEQYF
TRBD2	TRBV7-9	many	TRBJ2-3	TGTGCCAGCAGCTCGCTAGCGGGAGCCCCCGACTACGCTAGCACAGATACGCAGTATTTT	CASSSLAGAPDYASTDTQYF
.	TRBV20-1	.	TRBJ2-5	TGCAGTGCTAGCCGGGCGGTCCTTTCGGCCCAGTACTTC	CSASRAVLSAQYF
.	TRBV12-3/TRBV12-4	few	TRBJ2-7	TGTGCCAGCAGTTTGGTTGTTGGGCCTGTGGGGGTACGCGAGCAGTACTTC	CASSLVVGPVGVREQYF
TRBD1	TRBV19	medium-sized	TRBJ1-5	TGTGCCAGTAGATGGAGAGGGACAGGGGGCGATCGGAGTCAGCCCCAGCATTTT	CASRWRGTGGDRSQPQHF
TRBD1	TRBV7-9	medium-sized	TRBJ2-7	TGTGCCAGCAGCCCGAGGACAGGGTCCTACGAGCAGTACTTC	CASSPRTGSYEQYF
TRBD2	TRBV24-1	many	TRBJ2-1	TGTGCCACCAGTGGGGTACTTAGCGGGAGCTATGAGCAGTTCTTC	CATSGVLSGSYEQFF
TRBD2	TRBV15	many	TRBJ2-1	TGTGCCACCAGCATAAGTTACAGCGGGAGTAGGAATGAGCAGTTCTTC	CATSISYSGSRNEQFF
TRBD2	TRBV18	many	TRBJ2-2	TGTGCCAGCTCACCATTGGGACTAGCGGGAGCTCACGCGAACACCGGGGAGCTGTTTTTT	CASSPLGLAGAHANTGELFF
.	TRBV6-1	medium-sized	TRBJ1-2	TGTGCCAGCAGTGGAAGGGACGGTCGGTATGGCTACACCTTC	CASSGRDGRYGYTF
TRBD1	TRBV12-3/TRBV12-4	many	TRBJ1-2	TGTGCCACCCAACGGGGACAGGGAGTCTATGGCTACACCTTC	CATQRGQGVYGYTF
TRBD1	TRBV18	many	TRBJ1-3	TGTGCCAGCTCACCACCGGGACAGGGTTTTTCCGGAAACACCATATATTTT	CASSPPGQGFSGNTIYF
.	TRBV6-5	many	TRBJ2-7	TGTGCCAGCAGTTACTCACCACACGGATACGAGCAGTACTTC	CASSYSPHGYEQYF
.	TRBV15	few	TRBJ2-4	TGTGCCACCAGCAGAGAAAAACAGAATACGAGAGCCAAAAACATTCAGTACTTC	CATSREKQNTRAKNIQYF
TRBD2	TRBV11-2	.	TRBJ2-1	TGTGCCAGCAGTTGGTCAAGCGGGAGTTCCTACAATGAGCAGTTCTTC	CASSWSSGSSYNEQFF
.	TRBV7-2	large	TRBJ2-1	TGTGCCAGCAGCTTAGGGGTAGCTCTCAATGAGCAGTTCTTC	CASSLGVALNEQFF
TRBD1	TRBV30	many	TRBJ2-2	TGTGCCTGGACACAGGGGCGGACCGGGGAGCTGTTTTTT	CAWTQGRTGELFF
.	TRBV19	many	TRBJ1-4	TGTGCCAGTAGTATGTGGGCGTCAGCTAATGAAAAACTGTTTTTT	CASSMWASANEKLFF
.	TRBV30	many	TRBJ2-2	TGTGCCTGGAGTGGGAGGGGGCGTCCCGGTGGCGGGGAGCTGTTTTTT	CAWSGRGRPGGGELFF
TRBD2	TRBV10-3	once	TRBJ2-1	TGTGCCATCAGGGGGACTAGCGGGAGCTTTAATGAGCAGTTCTTC	CAIRGTSGSFNEQFF
.	TRBV20-1	many	TRBJ2-7	TGCAGTGCTAGGATCGGTGCGTTAGGGGAGCAGTACTTC	CSARIGALGEQYF
.	TRBV20-1	.	TRBJ2-7	TGCAGTGCTACTAGGGGGACTCCCGGGACTGCTATCTACGAGCAGTACTTC	CSATRGTPGTAIYEQYF
TRBD2	TRBV27	medium-sized	TRBJ2-3	TGTGCCAGCAGTTCCTGGACTAGCGGGAAAGGGGGCCGCACAGATACGCAGTATTTT	CASSSWTSGKGGRTDTQYF
.	TRBV18	medium-sized	TRBJ2-3	TGTGCCAGCTCCCACCGTCTGAGTCAGGGGTCTCTTGATACGCAGTATTTT	CASSHRLSQGSLDTQYF
.	TRBV6-2/TRBV6-3	medium-sized	TRBJ2-2	TGTGCCAGCACTCAGGGTGCGGGAATCGCCACCGGGGAGCTGTTTTTT	CASTQGAGIATGELFF
.	TRBV18	many	TRBJ2-2	TGTGCCAGCTCACCACAGGTGGCAGTTGGGGGACTCGGGGAGCTGTTTTTT	CASSPQVAVGGLGELFF
TRBD2	TRBV9	.	TRBJ2-5	TGTGCCTCGGGCCCGGGGGGGACGGAGACCCAGTACTTC	CASGPGGTETQYF
TRBD2	TRBV12-5	medium-sized	TRBJ2-1	TGTGCTAGCACGAAAGCGGGAGAGGTTTACAATGAGCAGTTCTTC	CASTKAGEVYNEQFF
TRBD1	TRBV25-1	.	TRBJ2-2	TGTGCCAGCCTCGGACAGGAGAACACCGGGGAGCTGTTTTTT	CASLGQENTGELFF
TRBD2	TRBV29-1	medium-sized	TRBJ2-3	TGCAGCTTTGTAGCGGGGTTGGGCCTCACAGATACGCAGTATTTT	CSFVAGLGLTDTQYF
TRBD2	TRBV19	.	TRBJ2-2	TGTGCCAGTAGTCCACTAGCGGGAGGGCCCGGGGAGCTGTTTTTT	CASSPLAGGPGELFF
.	TRBV15	many	TRBJ1-4	TGTGCCACCAGCAGAGATATGGGGGGGAATGAAAAACTGTTTTTT	CATSRDMGGNEKLFF
.	TRBV27	many	TRBJ2-7	TGTGCCAGCAGTAAAATGGGGGGCTCCTACGAGCAGTACTTC	CASSKMGGSYEQYF
.	TRBV7-9	many	TRBJ2-7	TGTGCCAGCAGCCCCCCCCAGGACAACTACGAGCAGTACTTC	CASSPPQDNYEQYF
TRBD1	TRBV7-9	many	TRBJ1-4	TGTGCCAGCAGCTTAGCCCCGACAGGGTCGGGCGAAAAACTGTTTTTT	CASSLAPTGSGEKLFF
.	TRBV19	medium-sized	TRBJ1-4	TGTGCCAGTAGTGGAGGCCACGGGGGCGAAAAACTGTTTTTT	CASSGGHGGEKLFF